These 7 T cell receptor beta chains originate from one sample sequenced in a study of graft-versus-host responses after intestinal transplantation. The repertoire was sequenced with immunoSEQ multiplex PCR; TCRdb's copy has only in-frame clones and lacks some. The table lists about 63,000 clones, about nine tenths of them singletons. Lymphocytes from graft epithelium and lamina propria were isolated. This sample comprised ileum tissue, obtained less than 400 days after transplant. The source of these receptors is a human patient who received an intestinal transplant, so some T cells may come from the graft donor.

The chain employs TRBV29-1 and TRBJ2-3; D is tentatively TRBD1 or TRBD2 (5 bases each). The V and J ends lost 8 bases and 3 bases respectively, with 21 bases between them. The CDR3 sequence is 15 residues long. Germline CDR1 and CDR2: SQVTM and ANQGSEA. The CDR3 DNA follows: TGCAGCATAGTCGGGACGCCTCGGACGACAGATACGCAGTATTTT. Encoded protein: CSIVGTPRTTDTQYF.

This clone qualifies as medium-sized. The J gene is TRBJ2-7, the V gene TRBV2; 10 bases match TRBD2. The CDR3 spans 14 residues. J was trimmed by 7 bases and V by 2 bases; bases with no gene match: 5. The germline CDR1 and CDR2 sequences are SNHLY and FYNNEI. The CDR3 loop is CASSELAGVGEQYF. In DNA, the CDR3 is TGTGCCAGCAGTGAACTAGCGGGAGTAGGGGAGCAGTACTTC.

The rearrangement joins TRBV19 to TRBJ2-5, with D unresolved. The ends were cut back, 6 bases at V and 2 bases at J, with 16 bases in the middle. Germline V gives CDR1 LNHDA, CDR2 SQIVND (reference sequence). The CDR3 has 15 amino acids. The CDR3 sequence: CASRAEAVAQETQYF. CDR3 in DNA: TGTGCCAGTAGAGCAGAGGCAGTGGCGCAAGAGACCCAGTACTTC.

The chain uses TRBV6-6 and TRBJ1-5; tentative D call: TRBD1 (6 bases). The CDR3 consists of 15 residues. Looked up from germline, CDR1 is MNHNY and CDR2 is SVGAGI (reference sequence). V was clipped by 6 bases and J by 4 bases, with 16 bases between them. The CDR3 nucleotides are TGTGCCAGCAGCTCCGACAGGATTAGGAATCAGCCCCAGCATTTT. Protein product: CASSSDRIRNQPQHF.

This chain joins TRBV11-3 and TRBJ2-1; the D is unclear. Trimming left V 0 bases short and J 0 bases short, with 6 bases between. This CDR3 has 15 residues. Germline assignment: CDR1 SGHNT and CDR2 YENEEA. The CDR3 is CASSLDSLSYNEQFF. CDR3 coding DNA: TGTGCCAGCAGCTTAGACAGCCTCTCCTACAATGAGCAGTTCTTC.

The chain joins TRBV5-1 to TRBJ2-2; D is unclear. Per germline, CDR1 SGHRS and CDR2 YFSETQ. Trimming pared 2 bases from V and 1 base from J, leaving 6 bases between. The CDR3 loop spans 14 amino acids. The CDR3 loop is CASSLNGNTGELFF. The CDR3 nucleotides are TGCGCCAGCAGCTTAAACGGGAACACCGGGGAGCTGTTTTTT.

The rearrangement links TRBV5-1 to TRBJ1-1; D is undetermined. The CDR3 totals 11 residues. V lost 8 bases, J lost 2 bases, and 7 bases lay in between. Germline lookup yields CDR1 SGHRS and CDR2 YFSETQ. The chain's CDR3 is CASRQNTEAFF. The CDR3 DNA reads as TGCGCCAGTAGACAAAACACTGAAGCTTTCTTT.